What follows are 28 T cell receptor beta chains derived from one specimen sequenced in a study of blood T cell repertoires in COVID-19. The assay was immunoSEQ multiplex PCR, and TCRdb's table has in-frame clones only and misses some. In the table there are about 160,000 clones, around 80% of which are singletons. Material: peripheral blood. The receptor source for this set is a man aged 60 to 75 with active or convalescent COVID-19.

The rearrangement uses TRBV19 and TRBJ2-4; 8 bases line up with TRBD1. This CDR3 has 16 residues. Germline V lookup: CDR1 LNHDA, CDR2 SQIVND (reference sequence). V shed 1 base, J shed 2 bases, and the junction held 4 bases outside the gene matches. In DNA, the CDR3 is TGTGCCAGTAGTATAGGGCAGGGGGCGACCAAAAACATTCAGTACTTC. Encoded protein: CASSIGQGATKNIQYF.

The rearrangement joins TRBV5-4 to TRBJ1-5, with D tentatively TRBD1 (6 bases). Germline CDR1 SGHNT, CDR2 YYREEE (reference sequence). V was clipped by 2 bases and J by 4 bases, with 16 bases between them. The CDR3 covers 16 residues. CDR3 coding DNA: TGTGCCAGCAGCTTATGGGGGTCAGGGGATAATCAGCCCCAGCATTTT. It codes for CASSLWGSGDNQPQHF.

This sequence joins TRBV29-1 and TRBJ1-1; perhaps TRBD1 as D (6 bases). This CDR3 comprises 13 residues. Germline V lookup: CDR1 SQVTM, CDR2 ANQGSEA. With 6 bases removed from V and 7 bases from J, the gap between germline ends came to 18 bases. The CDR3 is CSVGGTPGIEAFF. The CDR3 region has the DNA TGCAGCGTCGGTGGGACACCCGGTATTGAAGCTTTCTTT.

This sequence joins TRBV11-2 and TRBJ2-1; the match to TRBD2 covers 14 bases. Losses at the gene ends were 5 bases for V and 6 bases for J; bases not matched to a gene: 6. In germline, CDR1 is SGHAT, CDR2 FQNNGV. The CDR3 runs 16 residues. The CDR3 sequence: CASSGGLAGVLNEQFF. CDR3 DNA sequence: TGTGCCAGCAGCGGGGGACTAGCGGGAGTTCTCAATGAGCAGTTCTTC.

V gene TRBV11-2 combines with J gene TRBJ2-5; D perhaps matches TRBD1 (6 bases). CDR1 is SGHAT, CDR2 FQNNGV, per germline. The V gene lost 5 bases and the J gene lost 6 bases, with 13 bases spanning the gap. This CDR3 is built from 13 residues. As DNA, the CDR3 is TGTGCCAGCAGCCATGGGGGCAGGCAGACCCAGTACTTC. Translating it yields CASSHGGRQTQYF.

CDR3 sequence (DNA): TGTGCCAGCAGTAGGGGGATTGGACAGTACTTC. As protein: CASSRGIGQYF. The chain uses TRBV12-3 or TRBV12-4 and TRBJ2-5; weak D call: TRBD1 (6 bases). CDR3 length equals 11 residues. The V end was cut by 5 bases, the J end by 11 bases, with 12 bases between.

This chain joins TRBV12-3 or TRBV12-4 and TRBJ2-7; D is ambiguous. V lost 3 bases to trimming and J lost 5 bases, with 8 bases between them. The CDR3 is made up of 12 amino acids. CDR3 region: CASSLSGHEQYF. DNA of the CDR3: TGTGCCAGCAGTTTGTCTGGCCACGAGCAGTACTTC.

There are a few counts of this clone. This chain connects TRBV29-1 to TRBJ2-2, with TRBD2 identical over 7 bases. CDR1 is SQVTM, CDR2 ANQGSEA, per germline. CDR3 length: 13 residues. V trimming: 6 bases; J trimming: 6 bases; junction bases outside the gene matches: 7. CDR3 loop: CSVAGLVAGELFF. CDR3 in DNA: TGCAGCGTAGCGGGATTAGTTGCCGGGGAGCTGTTTTTT.

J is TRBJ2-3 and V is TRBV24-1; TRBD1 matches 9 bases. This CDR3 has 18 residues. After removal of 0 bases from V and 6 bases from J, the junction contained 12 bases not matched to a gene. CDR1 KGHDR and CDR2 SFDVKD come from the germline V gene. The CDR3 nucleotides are TGTGCCACCAGTGATTTGGGGACCGGGACAGGGATGACGGATACGCAGTATTTT. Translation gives CATSDLGTGTGMTDTQYF.

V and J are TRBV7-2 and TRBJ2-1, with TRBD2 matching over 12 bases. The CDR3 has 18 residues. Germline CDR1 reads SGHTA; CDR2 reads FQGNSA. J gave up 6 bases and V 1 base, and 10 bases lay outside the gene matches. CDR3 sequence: CASSLDPRTSGASNEQFF. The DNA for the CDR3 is TGTGCCAGCAGCTTAGATCCCCGGACTAGCGGGGCTTCCAATGAGCAGTTCTTC.

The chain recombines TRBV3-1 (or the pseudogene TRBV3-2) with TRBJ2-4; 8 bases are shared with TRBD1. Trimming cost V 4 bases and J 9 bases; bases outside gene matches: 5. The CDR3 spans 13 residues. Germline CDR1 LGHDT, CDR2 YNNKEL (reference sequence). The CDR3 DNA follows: TGTGCCAGCAGCCCAGGACAGGGAGGCATTCAGTACTTC. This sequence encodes CASSPGQGGIQYF.

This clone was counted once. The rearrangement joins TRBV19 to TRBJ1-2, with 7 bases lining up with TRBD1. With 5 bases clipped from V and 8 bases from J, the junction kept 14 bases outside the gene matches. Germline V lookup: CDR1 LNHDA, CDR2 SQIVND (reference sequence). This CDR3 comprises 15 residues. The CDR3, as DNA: TGTGCCAGTAGTCCGAGACAGGGCGCTTTTTACGGCTACACCTTC. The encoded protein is CASSPRQGAFYGYTF.

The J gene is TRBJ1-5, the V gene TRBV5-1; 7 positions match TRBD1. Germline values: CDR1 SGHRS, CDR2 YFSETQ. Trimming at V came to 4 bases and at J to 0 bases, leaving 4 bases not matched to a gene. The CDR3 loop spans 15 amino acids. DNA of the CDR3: TGCGCCAGCAGCGCCGGGACAGATAGCAATCAGCCCCAGCATTTT. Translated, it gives CASSAGTDSNQPQHF.

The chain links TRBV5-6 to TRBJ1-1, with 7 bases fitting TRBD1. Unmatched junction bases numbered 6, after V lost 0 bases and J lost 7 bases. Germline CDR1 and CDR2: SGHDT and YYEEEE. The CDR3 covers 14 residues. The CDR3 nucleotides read TGTGCCAGCAGCTTGGTACAGGGGATCTATGAAGCTTTCTTT. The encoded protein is CASSLVQGIYEAFF.

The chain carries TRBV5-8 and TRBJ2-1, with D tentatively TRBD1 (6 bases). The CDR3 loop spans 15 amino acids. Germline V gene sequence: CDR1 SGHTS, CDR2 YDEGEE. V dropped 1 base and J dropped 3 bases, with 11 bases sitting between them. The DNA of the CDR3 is TGTGCCAGCAGCTTGATTCAACAGGGCTACAATGAGCAGTTCTTC. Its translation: CASSLIQQGYNEQFF.

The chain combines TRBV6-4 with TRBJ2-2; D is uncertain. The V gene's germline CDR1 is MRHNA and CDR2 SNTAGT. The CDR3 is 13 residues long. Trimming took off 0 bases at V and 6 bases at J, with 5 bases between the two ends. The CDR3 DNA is TGTGCCAGCAGTGACTCGAGGTCCGGGGAGCTGTTTTTT. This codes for CASSDSRSGELFF.

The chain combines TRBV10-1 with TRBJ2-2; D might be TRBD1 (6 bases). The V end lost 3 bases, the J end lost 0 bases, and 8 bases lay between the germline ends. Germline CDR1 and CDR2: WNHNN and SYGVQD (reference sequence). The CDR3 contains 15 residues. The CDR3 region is CASSERTANTGELFF. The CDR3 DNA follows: TGCGCCAGCAGTGAAAGGACAGCGAACACCGGGGAGCTGTTTTTT.

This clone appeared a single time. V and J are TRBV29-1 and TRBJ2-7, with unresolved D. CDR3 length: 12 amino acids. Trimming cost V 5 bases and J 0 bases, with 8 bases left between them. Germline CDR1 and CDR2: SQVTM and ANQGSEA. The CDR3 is CSVRGSSYEQYF. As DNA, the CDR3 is TGCAGCGTTCGCGGAAGCTCCTACGAGCAGTACTTC.

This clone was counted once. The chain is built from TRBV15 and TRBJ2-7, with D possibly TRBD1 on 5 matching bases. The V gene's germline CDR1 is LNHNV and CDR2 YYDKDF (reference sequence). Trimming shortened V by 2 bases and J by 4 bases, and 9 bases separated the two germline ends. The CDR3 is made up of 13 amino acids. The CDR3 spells CATSRSSGYEQYF. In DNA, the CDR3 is TGTGCCACCAGCAGATCCTCAGGGTACGAGCAGTACTTC.

The CDR3 protein is CASSRDLAGTQYF. As DNA, the CDR3 is TGTGCCAGCAGCCGGGATCTAGCGGGTACGCAGTATTTT. The V and J genes are TRBV6-5 and TRBJ2-3, with TRBD2 identical over 8 bases. V dropped 6 bases and J dropped 8; count of bases not matched to a gene: 7. The CDR3 contains 13 residues. The germline V gene has CDR1 MNHEY and CDR2 SVGAGI.

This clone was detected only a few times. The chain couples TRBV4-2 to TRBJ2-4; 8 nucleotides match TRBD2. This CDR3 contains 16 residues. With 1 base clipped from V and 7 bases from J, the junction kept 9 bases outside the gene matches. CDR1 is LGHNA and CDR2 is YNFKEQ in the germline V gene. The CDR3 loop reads CASSQVASGSFNIQYF. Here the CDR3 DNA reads TGTGCCAGCAGCCAAGTAGCGAGCGGGAGCTTCAACATTCAGTACTTC.

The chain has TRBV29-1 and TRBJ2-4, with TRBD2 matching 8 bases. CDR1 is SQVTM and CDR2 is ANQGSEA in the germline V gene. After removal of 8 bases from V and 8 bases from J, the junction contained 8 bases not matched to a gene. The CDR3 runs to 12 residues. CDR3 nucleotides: TGCAGCTTCGGGACTAGTACTGACATTCAGTACTTC. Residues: CSFGTSTDIQYF.

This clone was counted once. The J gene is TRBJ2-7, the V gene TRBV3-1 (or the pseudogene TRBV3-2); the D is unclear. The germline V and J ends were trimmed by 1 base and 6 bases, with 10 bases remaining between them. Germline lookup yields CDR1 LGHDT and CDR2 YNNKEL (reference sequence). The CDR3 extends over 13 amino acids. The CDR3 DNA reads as TGTGCCAGCAGCCAAGGAGGCCTCGGCGAGCAGTACTTC. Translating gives CASSQGGLGEQYF.

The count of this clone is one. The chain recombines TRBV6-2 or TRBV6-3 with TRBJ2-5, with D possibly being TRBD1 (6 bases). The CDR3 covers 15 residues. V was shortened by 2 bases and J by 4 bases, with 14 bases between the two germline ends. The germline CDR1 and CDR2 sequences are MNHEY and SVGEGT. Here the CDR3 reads CASSYVQGGRETQYF. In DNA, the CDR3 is TGTGCCAGCAGTTACGTACAGGGCGGTCGAGAGACCCAGTACTTC.

The CDR3 protein is CASSLSGGAHTGELFF. CDR3 nucleotide sequence: TGTGCCAGCAGCTTAAGCGGGGGGGCCCACACCGGGGAGCTGTTTTTT. The V call is TRBV7-2, the J call TRBJ2-2; TRBD2 matches at 10 bases. The J segment lost 3 bases and the V segment lost 2 bases, leaving 3 bases of the junction unmatched. Germline-derived CDR1 and CDR2 are SGHTA and FQGNSA. This CDR3 has 16 residues.

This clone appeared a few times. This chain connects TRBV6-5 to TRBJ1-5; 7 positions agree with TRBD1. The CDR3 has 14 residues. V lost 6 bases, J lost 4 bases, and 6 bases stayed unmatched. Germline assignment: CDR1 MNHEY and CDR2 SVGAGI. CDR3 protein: CASSAGTVNQPQHF. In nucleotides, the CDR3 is TGTGCCAGCAGCGCCGGGACAGTGAATCAGCCCCAGCATTTT.

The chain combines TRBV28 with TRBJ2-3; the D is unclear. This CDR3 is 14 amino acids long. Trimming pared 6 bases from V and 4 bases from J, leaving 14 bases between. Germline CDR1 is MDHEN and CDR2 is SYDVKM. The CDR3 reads CASSGKPYADTQYF. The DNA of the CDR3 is TGTGCCAGCAGCGGTAAGCCATATGCAGATACGCAGTATTTT.

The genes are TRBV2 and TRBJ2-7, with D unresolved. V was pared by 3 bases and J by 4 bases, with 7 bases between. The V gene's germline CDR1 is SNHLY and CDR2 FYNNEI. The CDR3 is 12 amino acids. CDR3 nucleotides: TGTGCCAGCAGTGATTCCCCGTACGAGCAGTACTTC. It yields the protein CASSDSPYEQYF.